This T cell receptor (beta chain) is drawn from a study of siplizumab effects on memory and regulatory T cells. Using immunoSEQ multiplex PCR, the repertoire was profiled, and TCRdb retains in-frame clones only, with some absent. The sample records roughly 93,000 clones, roughly 94% being singletons. The CDR3 length is 15 residues. V lost 5 bases, J lost 2 bases, and 8 bases stayed unmatched. Per germline, CDR1 SNHLY and CDR2 FYNNEI. The source material was non-Treg CD4+ T cells sorted from blood. This clonotype was obtained from a human donor in good health. The gene calls are TRBV2 and TRBJ2-7; 8 bases map to TRBD1. The CDR3 nucleotides read TGTGCCAGCAGTACCGTGCGACAGGGGCCCTACGAGCAGTACTTC. Translation: CASSTVRQGPYEQYF.